One and the same sample provided the 27 T cell receptor beta chains below, sequenced in a study of T cell responses to AZD1222 COVID-19 vaccine. Some clones are missing from TCRdb's copy, which holds only in-frame ones; the method was immunoSEQ multiplex PCR. Of roughly 30,000 clones in the sample, approximately 78% are singletons; the top ten hold about 5.3%. The specimen comprised peripheral blood, sampled on day 0 of AZD1222 vaccination. Receptors were obtained from an adult in good health.

This chain links TRBV9 with TRBJ2-7; possible D gene TRBD1, 6 bases. Trimming left V 2 bases short and J 2 bases short, with 8 bases between. The CDR3 loop spans 13 amino acids. Germline loops: CDR1 SGDLS, CDR2 YYNGEE. This chain's CDR3 is CASSVGTTYEQYF. CDR3 DNA: TGTGCCAGCAGCGTTGGGACAACCTACGAGCAGTACTTC.

The V and J genes are TRBV18 and TRBJ1-2; a possible D gene is TRBD1 (5 bases). Trimming removed 4 bases at V and 0 bases at J, with 18 bases between. There are 17 residues in the CDR3. Germline V gene sequence: CDR1 KGHSH, CDR2 LQKENI. The CDR3 reads CASSQLGRDATNYGYTF. In DNA form, the CDR3 reads TGTGCCAGCTCACAGCTCGGTCGGGACGCGACTAACTATGGCTACACCTTC.

This chain links TRBV15 with TRBJ1-2; D remains ambiguous. V was trimmed by 3 bases and J by 12 bases, leaving 8 bases between them. CDR3 length: 10 residues. CDR1 and CDR2 (germline): LNHNV, YYDKDF (reference sequence). The CDR3 nucleotides are TGTGCCACCAGCAGGCCAAGAAACACCTTC. This gives the protein CATSRPRNTF.

This chain joins TRBV7-2 and TRBJ1-6, with D possibly matching TRBD1 (6 bases). V gave up 3 bases and J gave up 9 bases, with 18 bases separating them. Germline V gives CDR1 SGHTA, CDR2 FQGNSA. This CDR3 contains 16 residues. CDR3 residues: CASSFDSNRQVSPLHF. CDR3 bases: TGTGCCAGCAGCTTCGATTCGAACCGACAGGTTTCACCCCTCCACTTT.

This clone has just one count. The rearrangement links TRBV11-1 to TRBJ1-6, with 9 bases identical to TRBD1. The CDR3 is made up of 16 amino acids. The germline V gene has CDR1 SGHAT and CDR2 FQDESV (reference sequence). V dropped 4 bases and J dropped 9; count of bases not matched to a gene: 10. Here the CDR3 reads CASSSGTGINGSPLHF. The CDR3 nucleotides are TGTGCCAGCAGCTCCGGGACAGGGATTAACGGTTCACCCCTCCACTTT.

The V and J genes are TRBV9 and TRBJ2-3; TRBD2 matches at 12 bases. The CDR3 contains 15 residues. The germline CDR1 and CDR2 sequences are SGDLS and YYNGEE. V shed 3 bases and J 3 bases; nucleotides not matched to a gene: 2. The chain's CDR3 is CASSGGTSGTDTQYF. In DNA form, the CDR3 reads TGTGCCAGCAGCGGAGGGACTAGCGGGACAGATACGCAGTATTTT.

This clone is medium-sized. The chain uses TRBV4-2 and TRBJ2-1; 8 bases are shared with TRBD2. V shed 3 bases, J shed 6 bases, and the junction held 10 bases outside the gene matches. Germline V gene lookup returns CDR1 LGHNA and CDR2 YNFKEQ. The CDR3 consists of 16 residues. CDR3 sequence (DNA): TGTGCCAGCAGCCATGACCTAGCGGGTATTAGCAATGAGCAGTTCTTC. Translating it yields CASSHDLAGISNEQFF.

This clone was seen more than once but under ten times. This chain connects TRBV6-5 to TRBJ2-2; D ambiguous. V dropped 0 bases and J dropped 4 bases, with 9 bases sitting between them. Germline V gives CDR1 MNHEY, CDR2 SVGAGI. CDR3 size: 15 residues. CDR3 sequence (DNA): TGTGCCAGCAGTTACTCAGTTCAAGGCACCGGGGAGCTGTTTTTT. This encodes CASSYSVQGTGELFF.

The chain joins TRBV6-1 to TRBJ1-2; 7 nucleotides align to TRBD1. V trimming: 5 bases; J trimming: 2 bases; junction bases outside the gene matches: 2. Germline V gives CDR1 MNHNS, CDR2 SASEGT. This CDR3 is built from 13 residues. The CDR3 region has the DNA TGTGCCAGCAGTCGGACAGGCAACTATGGCTACACCTTC. Residues: CASSRTGNYGYTF.

The genes are TRBV10-2 and TRBJ2-1; TRBD2 matches at 14 bases. Germline-derived CDR1 and CDR2 are WSHSY and SAAADI. The CDR3 totals 16 residues. V lost 1 base to trimming and J lost 6 bases; unmatched junction nucleotides: 2. For the CDR3, the DNA is TGCGCCAGCAGTGAGTGGGGGACTAGCGGGAGCAATGAGCAGTTCTTC. Protein product: CASSEWGTSGSNEQFF.

This rearrangement joins TRBV19 to TRBJ2-1; a weak D match, TRBD1 (5 bases). The CDR3 loop spans 16 amino acids. Trimming removed 0 bases at V and 4 bases at J, with 13 bases between. From germline, CDR1 is LNHDA and CDR2 SQIVND (reference sequence). CDR3 sequence: CASSIDLTPGYNEQFF. The CDR3 region has the DNA TGTGCCAGTAGTATAGACCTCACCCCAGGGTACAATGAGCAGTTCTTC.

Details on this clone: The CDR3 carries no conserved terminal phenylalanine or tryptophan, so it likely arises from a read error. This chain connects TRBV5-1 to TRBJ1-2; a possible D gene is TRBD1 (6 bases). The CDR3 is made up of 14 amino acids. The ends were cut back, 0 bases at V and 5 bases at J, with 11 bases in the middle. Germline assignment: CDR1 SGHRS and CDR2 YFSETQ. The CDR3 DNA reads TGCGCCAGCAGCTTGGGGGGGGGCCTGTATGGCTACACCCTC. Translating it yields CASSLGGGLYGYTL.

The chain joins TRBV3-1 (or the pseudogene TRBV3-2) to TRBJ2-3; TRBD1 matches 10 bases. V was pared by 6 bases and J by 3 bases, with 3 bases of the junction left unmatched. Germline-derived CDR1 and CDR2 are LGHDT and YNNKEL (reference sequence). The CDR3 consists of 14 residues. CDR3 DNA: TGTGCCAGCAGAAGACAGGGGGCAACAGATACGCAGTATTTT. Protein sequence: CASRRQGATDTQYF.

This clone appeared once. The chain employs TRBV3-1 (or the pseudogene TRBV3-2) and TRBJ1-2, with TRBD1 identical over 8 bases. V lost 1 base and J lost 5; bases outside the gene matches: 6. CDR3 length: 15 amino acids. The germline CDR1 and CDR2 sequences are LGHDT and YNNKEL (reference sequence). Here the CDR3 DNA reads TGTGCCAGCAGCCAAGTCTCAGGGGGCGGATATGGCTACACCTTC. This sequence encodes CASSQVSGGGYGYTF.

The rearrangement joins TRBV7-2 to TRBJ2-7, with 13 bases identical to TRBD2. Germline V lookup: CDR1 SGHTA, CDR2 FQGNSA. The CDR3 is 16 residues long. Trimming at V came to 5 bases and at J to 1 base, leaving 5 bases not matched to a gene. The CDR3 loop is CASSRTGLAGSYEQYV. The CDR3 region has the DNA TGTGCCAGCAGCAGAACGGGACTAGCGGGATCCTACGAGCAGTACGTC.

This clone was seen only a few times. The chain has TRBV24-1 and TRBJ2-3; 13 positions agree with TRBD2. The length of the CDR3 is 18 residues. V trimming: 4 bases; J trimming: 0 bases; junction bases outside the gene matches: 6. Germline CDR1 and CDR2: KGHDR and SFDVKD. CDR3: CATSETTSGRGSTDTQYF. The CDR3 nucleotides read TGTGCCACCAGTGAGACTACTAGCGGGAGGGGAAGCACAGATACGCAGTATTTT.

For this clone: The junction differs from germline at one of its ends, possibly a read error. The chain is built from TRBV11-2 and TRBJ1-2; D might be TRBD1 (5 bases). Per the germline V gene, CDR1 is SGHAT and CDR2 is FQNNGV. CDR3 length: 12 residues. This chain's CDR3 is CASSLDSYGYTF. In DNA form, the CDR3 reads TGTGCCAGCAGCCTAGACAGCTATGGCTACACCTTC.

The chain couples TRBV18 to TRBJ1-3; D possibly corresponds to TRBD1 (5 bases). Trimming took 3 bases from V and 5 from J, leaving 11 bases between them. The CDR3 length is 14 residues. Germline CDR1 reads KGHSH; CDR2 reads LQKENI. The CDR3 reads CASSPPGQRNTIYF. The CDR3 DNA reads TGTGCCAGCTCACCTCCGGGGCAAAGAAACACCATATATTTT.

This clone has only one observation. The chain employs TRBV10-2 and TRBJ1-4; 8 bases are a match to TRBD1. With 7 bases clipped from V and 7 bases from J, the junction kept 8 bases outside the gene matches. Germline CDR1 is WSHSY and CDR2 is SAAADI. The CDR3 spans 14 residues. The CDR3 DNA reads as TGCGCCAGCAAGGGTGACAGGGGTGGTGAAAAACTGTTTTTT. Amino acids: CASKGDRGGEKLFF.

CDR3 residues: CASSLAAYAGGELFF. The CDR3 DNA is TGTGCCAGCAGTTTGGCAGCCTACGCGGGAGGGGAGCTGTTTTTT. The genes are TRBV28 and TRBJ2-2, with D tentatively TRBD2 (6 bases). The CDR3 loop spans 15 amino acids. Germline lookup yields CDR1 MDHEN and CDR2 SYDVKM. Trimming cost V 3 bases and J 8 bases, with 16 bases left between them.

The rearrangement uses TRBV5-1 and TRBJ2-7; D is unclear. Looked up from germline, CDR1 is SGHRS and CDR2 is YFSETQ. The CDR3 spans 13 residues. Trimming pared 3 bases from V and 4 bases from J, leaving 11 bases between. This CDR3 is CASSSTTVYEQYF. DNA for the CDR3: TGCGCCAGCAGCTCCACGACTGTATACGAGCAGTACTTC. Based on the CDR3 plus reference TRBV5-1 and TRBJ2-7, the full variable domain is KAGVTQTPRYLIKTRGQQVTLSCSPISGHRSVSWYQQTPGQGLQFLFEYFSETQRNKGNFPGRFSGRQFSNSRSEMNVSTLELGDSALYLCASSSTTVYEQYFGPGTRLTVT.

The rearrangement joins TRBV18 to TRBJ1-6; the D is unclear. The CDR3 loop spans 13 amino acids. Germline V lookup: CDR1 KGHSH, CDR2 LQKENI. V shed 8 bases and J shed 0 bases, with 5 bases lying between them. DNA for the CDR3: TGTGCCAGCCGGAGCTCCTATAATTCACCCCTCCACTTT. Translation gives CASRSSYNSPLHF. The whole variable domain, remainder taken from reference TRBV18 and TRBJ1-6, is NAGVMQNPRHLVRRRGQEARLRCSPMKGHSHVYWYRQLPEEGLKFMVYLQKENIIDESGMPKERFSAEFPKEGPSILRIQQVVRGDSAAYFCASRSSYNSPLHFGNGTRLTVT.

The table lists this clone with a count of one. The V and J genes are TRBV19 and TRBJ1-2; weak D call: TRBD1 (6 bases). Trimming took off 3 bases at V and 4 bases at J, with 12 bases between the two ends. The CDR3 sequence is 14 residues long. The germline CDR1 and CDR2 sequences are LNHDA and SQIVND (reference sequence). The CDR3 spells CASSMRGGAYGYTF. The CDR3 region has the DNA TGTGCCAGTAGTATGCGCGGGGGCGCCTATGGCTACACCTTC. Full variable domain (remainder filled in from reference TRBV19 and TRBJ1-2): DGGITQSPKYLFRKEGQNVTLSCEQNLNHDAMYWYRQDPGQGLRLIYYSQIVNDFQKGDIAEGYSVSREKKESFPLTVTSAQKNPTAFYLCASSMRGGAYGYTFGSGTRLTVV.

The gene calls are TRBV7-8 and TRBJ1-1; unclear D gene. Per germline, CDR1 SGHVS and CDR2 FQNEAQ. This CDR3 has 12 amino acids. Trimming took off 6 bases at V and 5 bases at J, with 10 bases between the two ends. CDR3 sequence: CASSYDRTEAFF. CDR3 nucleotide sequence: TGTGCCAGCAGTTATGATAGGACTGAAGCTTTCTTT.

The CDR3 reads CAISETGQAHQPQHF. The CDR3 DNA follows: TGTGCCATCAGTGAGACGGGACAGGCTCATCAGCCCCAGCATTTT. The chain carries TRBV10-3 and TRBJ1-5, with 8 bases matching TRBD1. From germline, CDR1 is ENHRY and CDR2 SYGVKD. Losses at the gene ends were 2 bases for V and 5 bases for J; bases not matched to a gene: 5. The CDR3 spans 15 residues.

The gene calls are TRBV24-1 and TRBJ2-3; D may be TRBD2 (6 bases). This CDR3 region has 15 residues. V shed 2 bases and J shed 5 bases, with 13 bases lying between them. Germline CDR1 reads KGHDR; CDR2 reads SFDVKD. The CDR3 DNA is TGTGCCACCAGTGATTGGCGGGGCGGGATAGATACGCAGTATTTT. Encoded protein: CATSDWRGGIDTQYF.

The chain joins TRBV5-1 to TRBJ2-5; D not resolved. CDR1 is SGHRS, CDR2 YFSETQ, per germline. This CDR3 spans 13 amino acids. With 0 bases removed from V and 1 base from J, the gap between germline ends came to 4 bases. The CDR3 reads CASSLEVQETQYF. CDR3 nucleotide sequence: TGCGCCAGCAGCTTGGAGGTCCAAGAGACCCAGTACTTC.